This is a list of T cell receptor beta chains from one sample in a study of blood T cell repertoires in COVID-19. The method was immunoSEQ multiplex PCR; TCRdb's version includes in-frame clones alone and lacks a portion of them. The table includes 25,000 to 30,000 clones, roughly 65% detected once. The sequenced sample consisted of peripheral blood. These receptors came from a human donor in a cohort sampled during active COVID-19. Both conserved end residues are part of each CDR3.

V	J	CDR3
TRBV2	TRBJ2-3	CASSGTASTDTQYF
TRBV7-9	TRBJ1-5	CASSLSISNQPQHF
TRBV11-2	TRBJ1-2	CASSLSPGGYTF
TRBV6-6	TRBJ1-1	CASSYSSGDTEAFF
TRBV5-5	TRBJ2-3	CASSLVVGGEGDTQYF
TRBV28	TRBJ1-1	CASSTNSGGTEAFF
TRBV4-1	TRBJ2-2	CASSQEGLAAGELFF
TRBV6-9	TRBJ2-5	CASSHRTSGVPEETQYF
TRBV20-1	TRBJ2-5	CSASSGAGLGETQYF
TRBV30	TRBJ1-1	CAWSDRTLNTEAFF
TRBV7-2	TRBJ2-3	CASSPLAGPDTQYF
TRBV11-2	TRBJ1-4	CASSSLRQGSREKLFF
TRBV7-9	TRBJ1-2	CASSPYATADYGYTF
TRBV24-1	TRBJ2-7	CATSDSSLGDEQYF
TRBV6-6	TRBJ1-2	CASSPGDGYTF
TRBV2	TRBJ1-2	CASSPTGIGYTF